These T cell receptor beta chains were read from a single sample in a study of patients with pleural tuberculosis. A single record per CDR3 protein comes from TCRdb applying MiXCR to the reads. The sample includes about 50,000 distinct CDR3 sequences, about 6.8% of them seen just once. These receptors were collected from a human donor with pleural tuberculosis. Each CDR3 is given without its conserved first and last residue.

TRBJ1-4	TRBV7-8	ASSRATNEKLF
TRBJ1-1	TRBV11-1	ASSYPRTASNTEAF
TRBJ1-1	TRBV6-1	ASTLRSGTEAF
TRBJ1-5	TRBV6-1	ASRTSDGYQPQH
TRBJ2-1	TRBV28	ASSFGLAGGTWF
TRBJ1-5	TRBV20-1	SARGRDSDPSNQPQH
TRBJ2-1	TRBV4-2	ASSQDPGLVSNEQF
TRBJ1-1	TRBV10-3	AISESSAVSTEAF
TRBJ1-2	TRBV11-1	ASSPEGFYGYT
TRBJ2-1	TRBV18	ASSPPASPNEQF
TRBJ2-1	TRBV20-1	SARSLVGDRGYNEQF
TRBJ1-3	TRBV6-5	ASSFRNTIY
TRBJ2-7	TRBV11-1	ASSSDGEEQY
TRBJ1-2	TRBV18	ASSPQEGNYGYT
TRBJ2-5	TRBV10-3	ATGLASETQY
TRBJ2-1	TRBV19	ASSPPTGTSIFNEQF
TRBJ2-7	TRBV6-1	ASSEAFWDHPY
TRBJ2-1	TRBV14	ASSQDAGNEQF
TRBJ1-5	TRBV12-3/TRBV12-4	ASTTVTGRRTQPQH
TRBJ2-7	TRBV27	ASSLLGGGGYEQY
TRBJ1-5	TRBV13	ASSTDRVSNQPQH
TRBJ1-3	TRBV9	ASSVDGQGDTIY
TRBJ1-1	TRBV4-2	ASSDHTEAF
TRBJ2-5	TRBV13	ASSLWSGNQETQY
TRBJ1-1	TRBV11-1	ASSDGQNTEAF
TRBJ1-6	TRBV27	ASSFSGIGNSPLH
TRBJ2-7	TRBV28	ASSFGSRVEQY
TRBJ2-7	TRBV5-1	ASSLEGGPFYEQY
TRBJ1-1	TRBV12-3/TRBV12-4	ASSGGRGNTEAF